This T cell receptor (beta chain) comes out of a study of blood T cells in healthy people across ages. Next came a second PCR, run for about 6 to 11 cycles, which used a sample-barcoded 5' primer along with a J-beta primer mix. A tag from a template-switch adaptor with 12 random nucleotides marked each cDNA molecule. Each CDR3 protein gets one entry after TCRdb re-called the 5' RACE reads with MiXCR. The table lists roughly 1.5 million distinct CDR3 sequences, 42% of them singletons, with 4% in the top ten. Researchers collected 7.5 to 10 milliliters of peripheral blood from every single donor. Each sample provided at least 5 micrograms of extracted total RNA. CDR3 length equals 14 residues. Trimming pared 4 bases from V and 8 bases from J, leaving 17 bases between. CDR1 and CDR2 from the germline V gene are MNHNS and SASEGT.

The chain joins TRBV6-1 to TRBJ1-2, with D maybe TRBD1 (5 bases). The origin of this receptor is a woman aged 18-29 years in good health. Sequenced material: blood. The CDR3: CASSVEGRASGYTF. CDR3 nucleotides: TGTGCCAGCAGTGTTGAGGGGCGCGCCTCGGGCTACACCTTC.